This TCR beta chain was recorded in a study of low-dose radiotherapy and immunotherapy resistance in tumors. Study-wide context: Cohort 1 was given 0.5 Gy fractions every 2 weeks, 6.5 Gy in total. Participants in Cohort 2 were given 1 Gy per fraction every two weeks, for 13 Gy over 26 weeks.

The time point denotes: after trial treatment. Stated treatment: LDRT plus nivolumab, ipilimumab, low-dose cyclophosphamide and aspirin (RACIN trial). Donors received a regimen that comprised nivolumab, ipilimumab, aspirin, low-dose cyclophosphamide and low-dose radiotherapy. Tumors of eligible patients were advanced, solid and lacking tumor-infiltrating lymphocytes. Both TCRalpha and TCRbeta chains were reverse transcribed with V-gene-specific primers. TCR amplification ran 20 PCR cycles using constant-region and V-primer adapter primers. TCRdb redid the calling of the reads with MiXCR, one entry per CDR3 protein. The sample includes 95,000 to 100,000 distinct CDR3 sequences, around 21% of them seen just once. The clonotype was recovered from a male donor with prostate cancer. Sequenced here: PBMCs, sampled after low-dose radiotherapy plus immunotherapy.

The DNA of the CDR3 is TGTGCCAGCAGCCAAGAGACTAGCGGGGGGATCGAGCAGTACTTC. Its translation is CASSQETSGGIEQYF. The rearrangement uses TRBV4-2 and TRBJ2-7, with TRBD2 matching over 13 bases. V was pared by 0 bases and J by 6 bases, with 2 bases of the junction left unmatched. CDR1 is LGHNA, CDR2 YNFKEQ, per germline. The CDR3 totals 15 residues.